The 15 T cell receptor beta chains in this list originate from one sample, sequenced in a study of shared clonotypes between healthy human individuals. CD45RO-negative cells were positively selected for CCR7, leaving out terminally differentiated effector memory CD45RA+ cells. Some clones are missing from TCRdb's copy, which holds only in-frame ones; the method was immunoSEQ multiplex PCR. The profile shows some 1,900,000 clones, approximately 94% of them singletons. Sequenced sample: naive CD8+ T cells sorted from blood. The receptors were sampled from a man aged 18 to 30 in good health.

CDR3 residues: CASSQPMNTEAFF. The DNA for the CDR3 is TGTGCCTCGTCGCAGCCTATGAACACTGAAGCTTTCTTT. V usage is TRBV7-8 and J usage is TRBJ1-1; D is ambiguous. This CDR3 contains 13 residues. CDR1 is SGHVS, CDR2 FQNEAQ, per germline. V was clipped by 11 bases and J by 0 bases, with 13 bases between them.

The chain joins TRBV7-2 to TRBJ2-7; D is unresolved. From germline, CDR1 is SGHTA and CDR2 FQGNSA. The CDR3 has 15 amino acids. V lost 5 bases to trimming and J lost 6 bases, with 20 bases between them. The CDR3 coding sequence is TGTGCCAGCAGCCAGTTGGGGATGCGTTCCGGCGAGCAGTACTTC. Translated: CASSQLGMRSGEQYF. The whole variable domain, remainder taken from reference TRBV7-2 and TRBJ2-7, is GAGVSQSPSNKVTEKGKDVELRCDPISGHTALYWYRQSLGQGLEFLIYFQGNSAPDKSGLPSDRFSAERTGGSVSTLTIQRTQQEDSAVYLCASSQLGMRSGEQYFGPGTRLTVT.

The V call is TRBV5-6, the J call TRBJ2-7; D is perhaps TRBD1 or TRBD2 (7 bases each). This CDR3 is 15 amino acids long. Germline CDR1 SGHDT, CDR2 YYEEEE. Trimming removed 1 base at V and 3 bases at J, with 14 bases between. The CDR3 sequence is CASSLRGGGNYEQYF. In DNA form, the CDR3 reads TGTGCCAGCAGCTTGAGGGGAGGGGGCAACTACGAGCAGTACTTC.

This chain joins TRBV6-6 and TRBJ1-5; D is unresolved. Germline V gene sequence: CDR1 MNHNY, CDR2 SVGAGI (reference sequence). Trimming took 11 bases from V and 8 from J, leaving 7 bases between them. The CDR3 has 9 amino acids. CDR3: CAVGEPQHF. CDR3 sequence (DNA): TGTGCCGTCGGGGAGCCCCAGCATTTT.

A word on this clone: The germline gene is not matched at one end of the junction; a read error may be the cause. The chain links TRBV5-4 to TRBJ2-5, with D perhaps given as TRBD1 or TRBD2 (5 bases each). Germline lookup yields CDR1 SGHNT and CDR2 YYREEE (reference sequence). This CDR3 contains 16 residues. In nucleotides, the CDR3 is TGTGCCAGCAGCTTGTTGGGGTTGGGGGACCAGGAGACCCAGTACTTC. This sequence encodes CASSLLGLGDQETQYF.

The genes are TRBV5-4 and TRBJ2-7; 10 nucleotides agree with TRBD2. Looked up from germline, CDR1 is SGHNT and CDR2 is YYREEE (reference sequence). J gave up 2 bases and V 4 bases, and 12 bases lay outside the gene matches. The CDR3 extends over 17 amino acids. As DNA, the CDR3 is TGTGCCAGCAGCGCGGAGGAAGCGGGGGGGCGCCCCTACGAGCAGTACTTC. Residues: CASSAEEAGGRPYEQYF.

This chain joins TRBV28 and TRBJ2-7; 9 bases are shared with TRBD2. Per the germline V gene, CDR1 is MDHEN and CDR2 is SYDVKM. After removal of 1 base from V and 4 bases from J, the junction contained 5 bases not matched to a gene. This CDR3 region has 15 residues. The CDR3 region has the DNA TGTGCCAGCAGTTTATTAGCGGGGGTTGCGTACGAGCAGTACTTC. This sequence encodes CASSLLAGVAYEQYF.

This chain uses TRBV10-1 with TRBJ2-7; 14 bases are a match to TRBD2. V trimming: 8 bases; J trimming: 12 bases; junction bases outside the gene matches: 6. The germline V gene encodes CDR1 WNHNN and CDR2 SYGVQD (reference sequence). There are 12 residues in the CDR3. The CDR3 DNA reads as TGCGCCAGCGGGGGACTAGCGGGAGAAGTGTACTTC. This gives the protein CASGGLAGEVYF.

The rearrangement links TRBV5-1 to TRBJ1-1, with 8 positions matching TRBD1. Germline V CDR1 and CDR2: SGHRS, YFSETQ. The CDR3 covers 15 residues. The ends lost 0 bases at V and 5 bases at J; junction bases unmatched: 6. The CDR3: CASSLVQGARTEAFF. The DNA of the CDR3 is TGCGCCAGCAGCTTGGTTCAGGGGGCGAGGACTGAAGCTTTCTTT.

J is TRBJ2-5 and V is TRBV7-8; D gene unclear. Germline CDR1 SGHVS, CDR2 FQNEAQ. The CDR3 loop spans 13 amino acids. V lost 2 bases and J 0 bases, leaving 4 bases between the germline ends. CDR3 DNA: TGTGCCAGCAGCTTAAACAACCAAGAGACCCAGTACTTC. Translating gives CASSLNNQETQYF.

Concerning this clone: The same CDR3 can be traced to other DNA sequences in this sample. The genes are TRBV27 and TRBJ2-2; 13 bases match TRBD2. V shed 9 bases, J shed 4 bases, and the junction held 2 bases outside the gene matches. CDR1 is MNHEY and CDR2 is SMNVEV in the germline V gene (reference sequence). This CDR3 is built from 14 residues. DNA for the CDR3: TGTGCCAGTCGACTAGCGGGAGGCACCGGGGAGCTGTTTTTT. This codes for CASRLAGGTGELFF.

The chain links TRBV2 to TRBJ2-5; 8 nucleotides agree with TRBD1. Germline V gene sequence: CDR1 SNHLY, CDR2 FYNNEI. With 8 bases clipped from V and 4 bases from J, the junction kept 6 bases outside the gene matches. The CDR3 is 13 amino acids. CDR3 protein: CASLGQGGETQYF. Here the CDR3 DNA reads TGTGCCAGCCTAGGACAGGGCGGAGAGACCCAGTACTTC.

The rearrangement links TRBV29-1 to TRBJ2-3; 7 bases fit TRBD2. The germline V gene has CDR1 SQVTM and CDR2 ANQGSEA. Losses at the gene ends were 6 bases for V and 6 bases for J; bases not matched to a gene: 15. This CDR3 is 15 amino acids long. The CDR3 DNA sequence: TGCAGCGTCCAAGGGCTAGCGGAGAAGGGGGATACGCAGTATTTT. This translates into CSVQGLAEKGDTQYF.

For this clone: The sample holds other DNA sequences that translate to the same CDR3. V and J are TRBV27 and TRBJ1-1; 8 bases fit TRBD1. J lost 3 bases, V lost 5 bases, and 8 bases had no gene match. Germline-derived CDR1 and CDR2 are MNHEY and SMNVEV (reference sequence). The CDR3 is 15 residues long. CDR3 bases: TGTGCCAGCAGTCCACTGGACAGGGTGGACACTGAAGCTTTCTTT. Translated: CASSPLDRVDTEAFF.

The chain couples TRBV30 to TRBJ1-2; TRBD1 might be the D (6 bases). Trimming left V 3 bases short and J 4 bases short, with 15 bases between. This CDR3 spans 14 amino acids. From germline, CDR1 is GTSNPN and CDR2 SVGIG (reference sequence). Here the CDR3 DNA reads TGTGCCTGGAGCCCAGTAGGGGGGAGCTATGGCTACACCTTC. Its protein is CAWSPVGGSYGYTF. Filled out from reference TRBV30 and TRBJ1-2, the complete variable domain reads SQTIHQWPATLVQPVGSPLSLECTVEGTSNPNLYWYRQAAGRGLQLLFYSVGIGQISSEVPQNLSASRPQDRQFILSSKKLLLSDSGFYLCAWSPVGGSYGYTFGSGTRLTVV.